The 8 T cell receptor beta chains below were found in one sample sequenced in a study of monozygotic twins with inflammatory bowel disease. With the 5' RACE reads reprocessed, TCRdb shows one record per CDR3 protein and no DNA. The repertoire table contains approximately 300,000 distinct CDR3 sequences. Sequencing used blood. These receptor sequences come from a human donor with ulcerative colitis or Crohn's disease, or a healthy co-twin of an affected twin (not recorded which).

The V call is TRBV19, the J call TRBJ1-1. Germline CDR1 reads LNHDA; CDR2 reads SQIVND (reference sequence). The CDR3 covers 14 residues. The CDR3 loop reads CASSIAVLNTEAFF.

CDR3: CASSLSSGTPQETQYF. This sequence joins TRBV28 and TRBJ2-5; the TRBD1 assignment by TCRdb is unverifiable without DNA. Germline CDR1 is MDHEN and CDR2 is SYDVKM. The CDR3 covers 16 residues.

This chain connects TRBV5-1 to TRBJ2-7; TCRdb's D call of TRBD1 is untestable without DNA. The CDR3 length is 13 residues. Germline CDR1 SGHRS, CDR2 YFSETQ. The CDR3 sequence: CASSFGQTYEQYF.

V is TRBV28 and J is TRBJ2-3; TCRdb names TRBD1, which stays unverified in the absence of DNA. Germline CDR1 reads MDHEN; CDR2 reads SYDVKM. This CDR3 contains 15 residues. Here the CDR3 reads CASSDRGSGTDTQYF.

This rearrangement joins TRBV14 to TRBJ2-7; lacking DNA, the TRBD1 call made by TCRdb goes unchecked. The V gene's germline CDR1 is SGHDN and CDR2 FVKESK. This CDR3 comprises 13 residues. CDR3 sequence reads: CASSQDGTPEQYF.

The chain recombines TRBV29-1 with TRBJ2-7; TCRdb names TRBD1, which stays unverified in the absence of DNA. The CDR3 sequence is 12 residues long. Looked up from germline, CDR1 is SQVTM and CDR2 is ANQGSEA. CDR3 residues: CSVELTGVGQYF.

The V and J genes are TRBV7-6 and TRBJ2-5; TCRdb proposes TRBD1, but this gene call is untestable without DNA. Germline V gene data show CDR1 as SGHVS and CDR2 as FNYEAQ. This CDR3 spans 20 amino acids. CDR3 loop: CASSSTPGTGRRARQETQYF.

The chain carries TRBV29-1 and TRBJ1-1; TCRdb designates TRBD1, a call that cannot be tested without DNA. The CDR3 loop spans 13 amino acids. Germline lookup yields CDR1 SQVTM and CDR2 ANQGSEA. CDR3 protein: CSVHRGVNTEAFF.